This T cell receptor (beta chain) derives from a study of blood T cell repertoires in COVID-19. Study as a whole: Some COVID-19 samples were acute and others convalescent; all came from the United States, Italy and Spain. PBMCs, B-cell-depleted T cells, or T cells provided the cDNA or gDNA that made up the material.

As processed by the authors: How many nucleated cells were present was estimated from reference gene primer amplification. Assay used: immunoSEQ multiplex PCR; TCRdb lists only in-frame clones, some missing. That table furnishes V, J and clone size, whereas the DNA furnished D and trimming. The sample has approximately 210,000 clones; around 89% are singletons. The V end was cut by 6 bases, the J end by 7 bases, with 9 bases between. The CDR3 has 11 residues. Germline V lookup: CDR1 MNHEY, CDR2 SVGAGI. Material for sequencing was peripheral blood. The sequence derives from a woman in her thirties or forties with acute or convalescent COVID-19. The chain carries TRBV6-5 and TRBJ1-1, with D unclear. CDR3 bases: TGTGCCAGCAGATCCGGTCTTGAAGCTTTCTTT. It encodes CASRSGLEAFF.